These 19 T cell receptor beta chains were all obtained from the same sample, sequenced in a study of T-cell memory formation after mild COVID-19 (dated by TCRdb to the early 2020s). The method behind the library was 5' RACE. TCRdb shows the sequencer as Illumina NovaSeq 6000. TCRdb reanalyzed the raw reads on its own, using fastp at Q25 for trimming and MiXCR for clone calling, and kept in-frame beta chains. All rows with the same CDR3 protein become a single entry with the most common DNA and genes. In all, the sample holds 200,000 to 250,000 distinct CDR3 sequences, and less than 20% of those were seen once. The ten top clones hold 3.5% of the sample. Sequencing used PBMCs or a T cell subset sorted from them (not recorded which). These receptors came from a man aged 18 to 29 who had mild COVID-19 (a few samples of this study predate the infection). The sample titles of this study are shuffled in the database, so cell type and time point are left out; the donor was told from shared clones.

V usage is TRBV5-1 and J usage is TRBJ2-5; D remains ambiguous. Germline CDR1 SGHRS, CDR2 YFSETQ. Trimming pared 0 bases from V and 5 bases from J, leaving 11 bases between. The CDR3 covers 14 residues. The CDR3 DNA is TGCGCCAGCAGCTTGGGTCGGGCGCGGGAGACCCAGTACTTC. Encoded protein: CASSLGRARETQYF. The full variable domain, completed using reference TRBV5-1 and TRBJ2-5, is KAGVTQTPRYLIKTRGQQVTLSCSPISGHRSVSWYQQTPGQGLQFLFEYFSETQRNKGNFPGRFSGRQFSNSRSEMNVSTLELGDSALYLCASSLGRARETQYFGPGTRLLVL.

In this sample, this clonotype turned up a few times. V gene TRBV7-2 combines with J gene TRBJ1-1; weak D call: TRBD1 (6 bases). V gave up 8 bases and J gave up 5 bases, with 18 bases separating them. Germline V gene data show CDR1 as SGHTA and CDR2 as FQGNSA. The CDR3 sequence is 14 residues long. The CDR3 DNA follows: TGTGCCAGCGGATCTCTACAGGGATGGACTGAAGCTTTCTTT. Protein product: CASGSLQGWTEAFF.

This clonotype has only a few counts. The J gene is TRBJ2-5, the V gene TRBV7-2; D gene ambiguous. The CDR3 has 13 residues. Germline CDR1 is SGHTA and CDR2 is FQGNSA. Deletions cut 2 bases from V and 2 bases from J, with 6 bases between. The CDR3 bases are TGTGCCAGCAGCTTAATCTGGCAAGAGACCCAGTACTTC. It is translated as CASSLIWQETQYF.

This clonotype was seen a handful of times. The chain couples TRBV28 to TRBJ2-2; 9 nucleotides align to TRBD2. The germline CDR1 and CDR2 sequences are MDHEN and SYDVKM. With V trimmed by 6 bases and J by 4 bases, 6 bases remained unmatched. The CDR3 runs 15 residues. CDR3 nucleotide sequence: TGTGCCAGCAGCGGGGGACTAGCCCCCACCGGGGAGCTGTTTTTT. This codes for CASSGGLAPTGELFF.

Ten or more counts support this clonotype. The CDR3 spells CATSRDGLASYEQYV. The CDR3 DNA reads as TGTGCCACCAGCAGAGATGGGTTAGCCTCCTACGAGCAGTACGTC. This chain joins TRBV15 and TRBJ2-7; D remains unclear. V was shortened by 0 bases and J by 0 bases, with 9 bases between the two germline ends. Germline assignment: CDR1 LNHNV and CDR2 YYDKDF (reference sequence). The CDR3 is made up of 15 amino acids.

This clonotype has more than one count but fewer than ten. The V gene is TRBV11-2, the J gene TRBJ1-5; 7 nucleotides match TRBD1. Germline V CDR1 and CDR2: SGHAT, FQNNGV. With V trimmed by 5 bases and J by 6 bases, 10 bases remained unmatched. This CDR3 has 15 amino acids. The DNA for the CDR3 is TGTGCCAGCAGCCCGCCCAACAGGGGTGGTCAGCCCCAGCATTTT. Translated: CASSPPNRGGQPQHF.

In its sample, this clonotype was seen a few times. This chain uses TRBV30 with TRBJ1-1; D unclear. The V gene's germline CDR1 is GTSNPN and CDR2 SVGIG (reference sequence). V lost 4 bases and J 6 bases, leaving 15 bases between the germline ends. The CDR3 runs to 13 residues. CDR3 amino acids: CAWISRLRSEAFF. The DNA of the CDR3 is TGTGCCTGGATTTCCCGTTTAAGGTCTGAAGCTTTCTTT.

This clonotype was seen ten or more times. The V call is TRBV2, the J call TRBJ1-1, with D perhaps TRBD1 (6 bases). The V and J ends lost 4 bases and 4 bases respectively, with 10 bases between them. This CDR3 region has 13 residues. The germline V gene encodes CDR1 SNHLY and CDR2 FYNNEI. CDR3 DNA sequence: TGTGCCAGCAGTGTGGGGGCGGGCACTGAAGCTTTCTTT. It yields the protein CASSVGAGTEAFF.

This chain joins TRBV12-3 or TRBV12-4 and TRBJ2-2, with D unclear. V gave up 7 bases and J gave up 1 base, with 10 bases separating them. The CDR3 contains 14 residues. CDR3 coding DNA: TGTGCCAGCACCCACTACGAGAACACCGGGGAGCTGTTTTTT. This sequence encodes CASTHYENTGELFF.

The chain carries TRBV25-1 and TRBJ1-1; unclear D gene. The ends were cut back, 8 bases at V and 2 bases at J, with 12 bases in the middle. CDR3 length: 13 amino acids. From germline, CDR1 is MGHDK and CDR2 SYGVNS. The CDR3 sequence is CASDTGSNTEAFF. The CDR3, as DNA: TGTGCCAGCGACACCGGGAGCAACACTGAAGCTTTCTTT. The variable domain in full, with the rest retrieved from reference TRBV25-1 and TRBJ1-1, is EADIYQTPRYLVIGTGKKITLECSQTMGHDKMYWYQQDPGMELHLIHYSYGVNSTEKGDLSSESTVSRIRTEHFPLTLESARPSHTSQYLCASDTGSNTEAFFGQGTRLTVV.

This clonotype turned up a few times. The chain recombines TRBV6-6 with TRBJ1-1; 9 positions match TRBD1. V lost 4 bases, J lost 7 bases, and 10 bases stayed unmatched. This CDR3 region has 15 residues. Per the germline V gene, CDR1 is MNHNY and CDR2 is SVGAGI (reference sequence). Here the CDR3 DNA reads TGTGCCAGCAGTTCCCCCGACAGGGGGATTTTTGAAGCTTTCTTT. Protein: CASSSPDRGIFEAFF.

The rearrangement links TRBV7-9 to TRBJ2-1; the D call may be TRBD1 or TRBD2 (5 bases each). Germline-derived CDR1 and CDR2 are SEHNR and FQNEAQ (reference sequence). The CDR3 is made up of 13 amino acids. V was cut by 3 bases and J by 7 bases, with 10 bases left in between. The CDR3 DNA follows: TGTGCCAGCAGCTTCGGCAGGGAGAATGAGCAGTTCTTC. As protein: CASSFGRENEQFF. Full variable domain (outside the CDR3, taken from reference TRBV7-9 and TRBJ2-1): DTGVSQNPRHKITKRGQNVTFRCDPISEHNRLYWYRQTLGQGPEFLTYFQNEAQLEKSRLLSDRFSAERPKGSFSTLEIQRTEQGDSAMYLCASSFGRENEQFFGPGTRLTVL.

There are a few counts of this clonotype. The chain links TRBV2 to TRBJ2-1, with D tentatively TRBD1 or TRBD2 (5 bases each). The germline CDR1 and CDR2 sequences are SNHLY and FYNNEI. Deletions cut 5 bases from V and 7 bases from J, with 21 bases between. The CDR3 covers 16 residues. CDR3 nucleotide sequence: TGTGCCAGCAGTCCAGACCGGGACCCGAGGTATAATGAGCAGTTCTTC. Protein product: CASSPDRDPRYNEQFF.

This clonotype has more than one count but fewer than ten. This rearrangement joins TRBV3-1 to TRBJ2-2; possible D gene TRBD1, 5 bases. Germline CDR1 and CDR2: LGHDT and YNNKEL (reference sequence). The CDR3 is made up of 12 amino acids. Trimming cost V 0 bases and J 9 bases, with 5 bases left between them. CDR3 residues: CASSQEDRELFF. The CDR3 DNA reads TGTGCCAGCAGCCAAGAGGACAGGGAGCTGTTTTTT.

This chain connects TRBV4-2 to TRBJ2-5; 9 bases line up with TRBD1. J lost 7 bases, V lost 4 bases, and 4 bases had no gene match. The CDR3 is 13 residues long. Germline CDR1 is LGHNA and CDR2 is YNFKEQ. The CDR3 DNA reads TGTGCCAGCAGCCGACAGGGGGAAGGGACCCAGTACTTC. This gives the protein CASSRQGEGTQYF.

This clonotype occurred a few times. The chain joins TRBV7-9 to TRBJ1-4; D uncertain. The CDR3 is 13 amino acids. Germline values: CDR1 SEHNR, CDR2 FQNEAQ (reference sequence). Trimming removed 1 base from V and 13 bases from J, with 13 bases in between. Written as DNA, the CDR3 is TGTGCCAGCAGCTTAGATCTGCTCGGCGGACTGTTTTTT. This codes for CASSLDLLGGLFF.

The V and J genes are TRBV7-8 and TRBJ1-4; a weak D match, TRBD1 (6 bases). Germline V CDR1 and CDR2: SGHVS, FQNEAQ. This CDR3 is 15 amino acids long. Trimming left V 5 bases short and J 8 bases short, with 18 bases between. CDR3 coding DNA: TGTGCCAGCAGCCCCTCGGAGTTGGGGGGCGAAAAACTGTTTTTT. Translated: CASSPSELGGEKLFF.

The chain couples TRBV5-1 to TRBJ2-1; 13 bases are a match to TRBD2. Germline loops: CDR1 SGHRS, CDR2 YFSETQ. The CDR3 has 16 amino acids. With V trimmed by 4 bases and J by 5 bases, 6 bases remained unmatched. CDR3 sequence reads: CASSMGLAGTNNEQFF. Written as DNA, the CDR3 is TGCGCCAGCAGCATGGGACTAGCGGGGACTAACAATGAGCAGTTCTTC.

The chain is built from TRBV7-3 and TRBJ1-4, with a weak D call TRBD1 (5 bases). Germline lookup yields CDR1 SGHTA and CDR2 FQGTGA. The ends were cut back, 5 bases at V and 5 bases at J, with 15 bases in the middle. The CDR3 runs 15 residues. In DNA, the CDR3 is TGTGCCAGCAGCAAGACCGGGGGGGTGAATGAAAAACTGTTTTTT. The encoded protein is CASSKTGGVNEKLFF. The full variable domain, rest sourced from reference TRBV7-3 and TRBJ1-4, is GAGVSQTPSNKVTEKGKYVELRCDPISGHTALYWYRQSLGQGPEFLIYFQGTGAADDSGLPNDRFFAVRPEGSVSTLKIQRTERGDSAVYLCASSKTGGVNEKLFFGSGTQLSVL.